These T cell receptor beta chains were read from a single sample in a study of blood T cell repertoires in COVID-19. Produced via immunoSEQ multiplex PCR; TCRdb's table is partial and in-frame only. The sample carries about 240,000 clones, 82% recorded once. Input material: peripheral blood. The receptors derive from a woman aged 55-70 years with active or convalescent COVID-19. Both conserved end residues are part of each CDR3. D genes are given only for firm matches. Clone sizes are given selectively: once, few, many, or a class where the clone is expanded.

.	TRBV5-1	TRBD2	TRBJ2-3	TGCGCCAGCGGCCTAGCGGGGGGGCAGACAGATACGCAGTATTTT	CASGLAGGQTDTQYF
.	TRBV3-1/TRBV3-2	.	TRBJ1-6	TGTGCCAGCAGCCAGGGGACACCGAGTTCACCCCTCCACTTT	CASSQGTPSSPLHF
.	TRBV6-5	.	TRBJ1-2	TGTGCCAGCAGCCTTAACGGTGGCTACACCTTC	CASSLNGGYTF
.	TRBV19	TRBD1	TRBJ1-4	TGTGCCAGTAGCGAATCACAGGGGAAACTGTTTTTT	CASSESQGKLFF
.	TRBV4-2	TRBD2	TRBJ2-1	TGTGCCAGCAGCCAAGAGGGGACTAGCGGGGGCCCCAACAATGAGCAGTTCTTC	CASSQEGTSGGPNNEQFF
.	TRBV10-3	TRBD2	TRBJ2-1	TGTGCCATCGGGGCTAGCGGGGGGGACAATGAGCAGTTCTTC	CAIGASGGDNEQFF
.	TRBV30	.	TRBJ1-5	TGTGCCTGGAGGGGTGAGGTTGGTCAGCCCCAGCATTTT	CAWRGEVGQPQHF
.	TRBV6-6	.	TRBJ2-1	TGTGCCAGCAGCCTTGGGAGCTCCTACAATGAGCAGTTCTTC	CASSLGSSYNEQFF
.	TRBV6-1	TRBD2	TRBJ2-3	TGTGCCAGCAGTGAATTTGGCCGGGGGGATAGAGATACGCAGTATTTT	CASSEFGRGDRDTQYF
.	TRBV27	TRBD2	TRBJ2-5	TGTGCCAGCAGTTTGGAGGGGCGGGGGGCCCAAGAGACCCAGTACTTC	CASSLEGRGAQETQYF
.	TRBV11-1	.	TRBJ1-1	TGTGCCAGCAGCTTTTCTTTGGTGTTCGGTAACACTGAAGCTTTCTTT	CASSFSLVFGNTEAFF
.	TRBV5-1	.	TRBJ1-2	TGCGCCAGCAGCTTGGAGGGGGACGGTTCCCGTAGCTACACCTTC	CASSLEGDGSRSYTF
.	TRBV4-2	TRBD2	TRBJ2-2	TGTGCCAGCAGCCAGTTCCTCCCGGGACTAGGTACCGGGGAGCTGTTTTTT	CASSQFLPGLGTGELFF
.	TRBV30	.	TRBJ1-2	TGTGCCTCCCCAGGGAACAACTATGGCTACACCTTC	CASPGNNYGYTF
.	TRBV11-1	TRBD1	TRBJ2-7	TGTGCCAGCAGCCTCCGGACAGGTGGAACCTACGAGCAGTACTTC	CASSLRTGGTYEQYF
.	TRBV18	TRBD1	TRBJ2-2	TGTGCCAGCTCACCTGGACAGGTCTCGAACACCGGGGAGCTGTTTTTT	CASSPGQVSNTGELFF
.	TRBV30	TRBD1	TRBJ2-7	TGTGCCTGGAGTAATACCTTCACAGGGGGCGAGCAGTACTTC	CAWSNTFTGGEQYF
once	TRBV19	.	TRBJ2-1	TGTGCCAGTAGCCGGGACAATCCGACCTACAATGAGCAGTTCTTC	CASSRDNPTYNEQFF
.	TRBV5-1	.	TRBJ2-1	TGCGCCAGCAGCTTGGGTCCGGGTACCTACAATGAGCAGTTCTTC	CASSLGPGTYNEQFF
.	TRBV11-2	TRBD1	TRBJ1-4	TGTGCCAGCAGCTTGTCCGCAGGGGGTAATGAAAAACTGTTTTTT	CASSLSAGGNEKLFF
.	TRBV6-6	TRBD1	TRBJ2-7	TGTGCCAGCAGTTACTCACAGGGGGCCCTCCGGGGGCAGTACTTC	CASSYSQGALRGQYF
.	TRBV5-6	TRBD1	TRBJ2-4	TGTGCCAGCGAGGGGACAGGGGATTCGGCCAAAAACATTCAGTACTTC	CASEGTGDSAKNIQYF